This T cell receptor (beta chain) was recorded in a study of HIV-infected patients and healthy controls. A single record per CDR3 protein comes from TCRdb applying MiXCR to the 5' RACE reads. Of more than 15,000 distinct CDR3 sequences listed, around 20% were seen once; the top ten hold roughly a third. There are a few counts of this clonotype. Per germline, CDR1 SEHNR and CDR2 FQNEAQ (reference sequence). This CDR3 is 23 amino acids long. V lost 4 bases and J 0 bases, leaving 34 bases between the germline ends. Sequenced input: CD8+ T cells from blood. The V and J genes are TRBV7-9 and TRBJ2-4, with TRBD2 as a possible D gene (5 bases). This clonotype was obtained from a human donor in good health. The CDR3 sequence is CASSSTALRESAEQLLAKNIQYF. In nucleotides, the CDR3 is TGTGCCAGCAGCTCCACCGCGCTAAGGGAGTCTGCAGAACAACTTCTAGCCAAAAACATTCAGTACTTC.